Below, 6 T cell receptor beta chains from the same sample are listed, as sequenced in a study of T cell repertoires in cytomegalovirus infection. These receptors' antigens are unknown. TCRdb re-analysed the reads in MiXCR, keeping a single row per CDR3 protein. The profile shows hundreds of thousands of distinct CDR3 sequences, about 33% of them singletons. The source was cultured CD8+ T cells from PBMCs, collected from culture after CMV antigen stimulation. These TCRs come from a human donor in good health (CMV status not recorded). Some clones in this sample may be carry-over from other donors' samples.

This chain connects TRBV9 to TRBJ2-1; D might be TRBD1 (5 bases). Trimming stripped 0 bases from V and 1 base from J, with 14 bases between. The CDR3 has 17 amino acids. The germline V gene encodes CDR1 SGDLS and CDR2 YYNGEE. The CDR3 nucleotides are TGTGCCAGCAGCGTAGATATAGGGGAAACTTCCTACAATGAGCAGTTCTTC. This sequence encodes CASSVDIGETSYNEQFF.

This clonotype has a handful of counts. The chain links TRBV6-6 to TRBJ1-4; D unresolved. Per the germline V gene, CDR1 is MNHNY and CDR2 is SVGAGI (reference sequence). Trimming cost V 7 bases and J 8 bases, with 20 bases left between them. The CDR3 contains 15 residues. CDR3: CASIKTRQREEKLFF. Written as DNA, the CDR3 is TGTGCCAGCATTAAAACTAGGCAGCGAGAGGAAAAACTGTTTTTT.

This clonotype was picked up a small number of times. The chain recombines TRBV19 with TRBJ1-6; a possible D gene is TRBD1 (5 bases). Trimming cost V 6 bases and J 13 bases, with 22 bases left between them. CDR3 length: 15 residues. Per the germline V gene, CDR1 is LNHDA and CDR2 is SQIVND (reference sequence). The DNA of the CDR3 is TGTGCCAGTAGCCCTTCAGGGTCCTCGGTAGCTCCCCTCCACTTT. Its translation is CASSPSGSSVAPLHF.

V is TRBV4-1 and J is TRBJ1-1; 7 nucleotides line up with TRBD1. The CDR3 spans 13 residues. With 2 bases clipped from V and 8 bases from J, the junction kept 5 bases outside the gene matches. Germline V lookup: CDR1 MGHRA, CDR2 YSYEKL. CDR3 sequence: CASSQNRGIEAFF. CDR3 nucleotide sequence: TGCGCCAGCAGCCAAAACAGGGGAATCGAAGCTTTCTTT.

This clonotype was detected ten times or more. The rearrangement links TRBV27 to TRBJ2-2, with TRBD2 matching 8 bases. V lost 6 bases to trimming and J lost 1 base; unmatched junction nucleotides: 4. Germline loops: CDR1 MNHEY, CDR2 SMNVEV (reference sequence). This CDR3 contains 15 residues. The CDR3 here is CASSFGGENTGELFF. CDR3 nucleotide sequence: TGTGCCAGCAGCTTCGGGGGGGAGAACACCGGGGAGCTGTTTTTT.

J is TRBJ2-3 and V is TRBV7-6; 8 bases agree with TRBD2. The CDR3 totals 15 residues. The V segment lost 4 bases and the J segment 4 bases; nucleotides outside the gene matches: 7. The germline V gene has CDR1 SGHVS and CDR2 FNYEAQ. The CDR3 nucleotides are TGTGCCAGCAGCTACTTAGCGGGGAACTCAGATACGCAGTATTTT. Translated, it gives CASSYLAGNSDTQYF.